This T cell receptor (beta chain) was identified in a study of human T cells and chemical hapten exposure. Study-level background: Diagnoses of alopecia areata, totalis or universalis occurred in mostly female patients.

V lost 4 bases to trimming and J lost 9 bases; unmatched junction nucleotides: 5. In germline, CDR1 is SQVTM, CDR2 ANQGSEA. The CDR3 totals 13 residues. TCRdb ran MiXCR on the RACE reads and lists one entry per CDR3 protein. This table holds fewer than 500,000 distinct CDR3 sequences, around 5% found once. Time point defined: patch test 1, 2 weeks after DPC sensitization. Treatment indicated: therapeutic diphenylcyclopropenone sensitization with weekly scalp DPC. Non-pregnant alopecia patients aged 18 to 70, suitable for DPC therapy. The study extracted total RNA from unfractionated whole blood. This clonotype was detected only a few times.

This chain connects TRBV29-1 to TRBJ2-1; 11 nucleotides agree with TRBD2. The sequences come from whole blood, collected in connection with sensitization to the hapten diphenylcyclopropenone (DPC). This receptor was obtained from a woman in her fifties or sixties with alopecia areata. Some clones in this sample may be carry-over from other donors' samples. CDR3 nucleotides: TGCAGCGTTGTAGCGGGAGGGTACGGTGAGCAGTTCTTC. As protein: CSVVAGGYGEQFF.